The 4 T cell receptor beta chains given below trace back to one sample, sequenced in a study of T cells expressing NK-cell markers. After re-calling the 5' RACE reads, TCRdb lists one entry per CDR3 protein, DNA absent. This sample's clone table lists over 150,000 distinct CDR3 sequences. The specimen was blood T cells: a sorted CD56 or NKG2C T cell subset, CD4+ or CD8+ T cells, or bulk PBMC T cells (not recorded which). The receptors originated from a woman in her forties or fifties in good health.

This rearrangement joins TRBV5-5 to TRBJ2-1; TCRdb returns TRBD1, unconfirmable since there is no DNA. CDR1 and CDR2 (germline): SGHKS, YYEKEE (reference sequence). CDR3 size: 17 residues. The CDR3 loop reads CASSLNSGQGSYNEQFF.

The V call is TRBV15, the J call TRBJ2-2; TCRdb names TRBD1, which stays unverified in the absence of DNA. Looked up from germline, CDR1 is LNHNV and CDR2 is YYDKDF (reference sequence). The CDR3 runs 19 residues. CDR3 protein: CATTSPRLDGQGNTGELFF.

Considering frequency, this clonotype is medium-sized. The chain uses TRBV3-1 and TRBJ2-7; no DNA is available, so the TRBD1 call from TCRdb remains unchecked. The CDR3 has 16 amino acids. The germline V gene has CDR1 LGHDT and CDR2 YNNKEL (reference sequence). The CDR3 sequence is CASSQDITGSSYEQYF.

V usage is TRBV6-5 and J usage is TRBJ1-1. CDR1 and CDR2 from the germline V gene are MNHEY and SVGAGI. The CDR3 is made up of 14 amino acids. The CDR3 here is CASKYSGSGAEAFF.